The present T cell receptor beta chain was sequenced within a study of CD8 T cells in Susac syndrome. With random hexamers, roughly 0.45 to 1 ug RNA was reverse transcribed. TCRdb reanalysed the immunoSEQ multiplex PCR reads using MiXCR and keeps one entry per CDR3 protein. The sample contains about 64,000 distinct CDR3 sequences, 85% to 95% of which appear only once. Germline V gene lookup returns CDR1 SGHVS and CDR2 FQNEAQ. V trimming: 5 bases; J trimming: 4 bases; junction bases outside the gene matches: 13. The CDR3 runs 17 residues. J is TRBJ2-5 and V is TRBV7-8, with 10 bases lining up with TRBD1. Sequencing was done on a sample of CD8+ T cells from PBMCs. The receptor comes from a human donor with multiple sclerosis. DNA for the CDR3: TGTGCCAGCAGCGCGGGGCCGGGGACAGGGGTTGGAGAGACCCAGTACTTC. Translation: CASSAGPGTGVGETQYF.